A single sample is the source of the 4 T cell receptor beta chains below, sequenced in a study of CD8 T cells in ankylosing spondylitis. MiXCR, applied by TCRdb to the 5' RACE reads, yields one record per CDR3 protein. The table shows roughly 230,000 distinct CDR3 sequences, with over 15% occurring only once. Source material: blood, either unsorted or a sorted T cell fraction (not recorded which). These receptors originate from a male donor with ankylosing spondylitis or in good health (not recorded which).

A few counts support this clonotype. CDR3 sequence: CSAQQKSYEQYF. Written as DNA, the CDR3 is TGCAGTGCTCAACAGAAGTCCTACGAGCAGTACTTC. The rearrangement uses TRBV20-1 and TRBJ2-7; D ambiguous. Per germline, CDR1 DFQATT and CDR2 SNEGSKA (reference sequence). The CDR3 length is 12 residues. V was shortened by 5 bases and J by 1 base, with 9 bases between the two germline ends.

This chain links TRBV4-1 with TRBJ2-1; 13 bases fit TRBD2. The CDR3 covers 15 residues. Trimming at V came to 6 bases and at J to 10 bases, leaving 9 bases not matched to a gene. Germline assignment: CDR1 MGHRA and CDR2 YSYEKL. The CDR3 nucleotides read TGCGCCAGCAGTCCCGGGACTAGCGGGACGGGAGAGCAGTTCTTC. It translates to CASSPGTSGTGEQFF.

V usage is TRBV11-2 and J usage is TRBJ2-6; D gene uncertain. Germline V gene lookup returns CDR1 SGHAT and CDR2 FQNNGV. Trimming removed 3 bases from V and 0 bases from J, with 6 bases in between. This CDR3 is 15 amino acids long. In nucleotides, the CDR3 is TGTGCCAGCAGCTTGTCCCTCTCTGGGGCCAACGTCCTGACTTTC. Protein product: CASSLSLSGANVLTF.

The chain carries TRBV5-1 and TRBJ2-5, with D perhaps TRBD2 (6 bases). Germline V lookup: CDR1 SGHRS, CDR2 YFSETQ. V dropped 6 bases and J dropped 1 base, with 16 bases sitting between them. This CDR3 region has 15 residues. The CDR3 is CASTLEGGSQETQYF. DNA for the CDR3: TGCGCCAGCACCCTGGAGGGTGGAAGCCAAGAGACCCAGTACTTC.